This T cell receptor (beta chain) stems from a study of T cells in Graves' hyperthyroidism and ophthalmopathy. The CDR3 covers 11 residues. Trimming took off 8 bases at V and 5 bases at J, with 10 bases between the two ends. Researchers took RNA transcripts and amplified the TCR beta CDR3 regions from them. The primer set for the first-round RT-PCR of the TCR CDR3 was HTBI. TCRdb re-called the multiplex PCR reads through MiXCR, storing one row per CDR3 protein. The sample lists approximately 480,000 distinct CDR3 sequences, less than 25% seen once, with less than 30% in the top ten. The material sequenced was blood. The chain employs TRBV12-3 or TRBV12-4 and TRBJ2-7; the D gene is possibly TRBD2 (7 bases). This TCR was sampled from a man aged 18 to 29 with Graves' hyperthyroidism. The CDR3 loop is CASGGANEQYF. CDR3 nucleotide sequence: TGTGCCAGCGGGGGGGCCAACGAGCAGTACTTC.